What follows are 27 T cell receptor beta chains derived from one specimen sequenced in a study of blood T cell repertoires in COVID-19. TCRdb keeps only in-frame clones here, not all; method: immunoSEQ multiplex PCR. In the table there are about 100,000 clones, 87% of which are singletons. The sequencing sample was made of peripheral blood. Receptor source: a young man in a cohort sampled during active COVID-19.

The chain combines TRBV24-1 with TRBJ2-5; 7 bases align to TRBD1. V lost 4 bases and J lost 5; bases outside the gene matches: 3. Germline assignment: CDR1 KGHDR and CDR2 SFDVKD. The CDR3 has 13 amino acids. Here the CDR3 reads CATSESRGETQYF. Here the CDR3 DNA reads TGTGCCACCAGTGAATCCAGGGGGGAGACCCAGTACTTC.

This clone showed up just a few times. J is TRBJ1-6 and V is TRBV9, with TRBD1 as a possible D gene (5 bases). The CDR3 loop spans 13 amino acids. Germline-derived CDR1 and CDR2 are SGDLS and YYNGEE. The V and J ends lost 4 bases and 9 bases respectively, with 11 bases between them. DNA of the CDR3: TGTGCCAGCAGCAGGATCCAGGGTTCACCCCTCCACTTT. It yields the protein CASSRIQGSPLHF.

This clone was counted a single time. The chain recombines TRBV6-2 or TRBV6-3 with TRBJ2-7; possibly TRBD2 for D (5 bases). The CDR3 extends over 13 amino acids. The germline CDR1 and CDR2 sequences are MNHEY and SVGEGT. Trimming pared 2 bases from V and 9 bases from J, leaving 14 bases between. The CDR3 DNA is TGTGCCAGCAGTTACAGATTGCGCGAGGGGCAGTACTTC. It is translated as CASSYRLREGQYF.

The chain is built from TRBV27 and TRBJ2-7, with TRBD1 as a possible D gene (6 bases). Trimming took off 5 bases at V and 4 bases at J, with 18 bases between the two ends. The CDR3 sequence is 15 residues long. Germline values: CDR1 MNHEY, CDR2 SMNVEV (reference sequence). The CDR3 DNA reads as TGTGCCAGCAGTCTCGGACGACAGGACTTTTACGAGCAGTACTTC. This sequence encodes CASSLGRQDFYEQYF.

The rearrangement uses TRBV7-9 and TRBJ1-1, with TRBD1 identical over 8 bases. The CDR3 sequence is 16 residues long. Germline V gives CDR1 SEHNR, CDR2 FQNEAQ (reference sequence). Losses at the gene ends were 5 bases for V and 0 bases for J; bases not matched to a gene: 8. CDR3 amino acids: CASSPKGQALNTEAFF. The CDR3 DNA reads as TGTGCCAGCAGCCCGAAGGGACAGGCGTTGAACACTGAAGCTTTCTTT.

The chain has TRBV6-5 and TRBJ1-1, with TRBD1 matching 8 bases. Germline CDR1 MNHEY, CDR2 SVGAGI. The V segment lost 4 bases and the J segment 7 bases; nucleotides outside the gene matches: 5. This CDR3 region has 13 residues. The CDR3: CASSLGQAFEAFF. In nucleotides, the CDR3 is TGTGCCAGCAGTTTGGGACAGGCTTTTGAAGCTTTCTTT.

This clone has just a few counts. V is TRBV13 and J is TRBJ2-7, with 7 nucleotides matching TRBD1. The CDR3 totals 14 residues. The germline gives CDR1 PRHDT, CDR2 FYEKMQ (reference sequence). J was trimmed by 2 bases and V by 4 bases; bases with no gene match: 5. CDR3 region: CASSSIQGAYEQYF. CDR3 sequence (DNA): TGTGCCAGCAGCTCAATCCAGGGGGCCTACGAGCAGTACTTC.

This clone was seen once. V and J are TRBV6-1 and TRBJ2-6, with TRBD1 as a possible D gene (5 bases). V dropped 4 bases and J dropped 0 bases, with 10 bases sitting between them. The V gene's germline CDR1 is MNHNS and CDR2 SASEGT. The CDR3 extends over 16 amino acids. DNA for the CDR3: TGTGCCAGCAGTGTCCAGGGTCTCTCTGGGGCCAACGTCCTGACTTTC. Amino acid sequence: CASSVQGLSGANVLTF.

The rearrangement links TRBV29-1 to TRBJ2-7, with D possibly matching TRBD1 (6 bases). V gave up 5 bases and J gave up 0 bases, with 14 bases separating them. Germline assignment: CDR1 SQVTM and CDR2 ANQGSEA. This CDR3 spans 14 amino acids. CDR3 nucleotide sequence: TGCAGCGTTACCGACAGGACGAGCTCCTACGAGCAGTACTTC. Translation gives CSVTDRTSSYEQYF.

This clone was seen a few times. CDR3 amino acids: CASSEGGQIVRGEQYF. The CDR3, as DNA: TGTGCCAGCAGTGAAGGGGGACAAATCGTACGGGGAGAGCAGTACTTC. This chain links TRBV2 with TRBJ2-7, with D possibly matching TRBD1 (6 bases). Germline CDR1 SNHLY, CDR2 FYNNEI. With 1 base removed from V and 7 bases from J, the gap between germline ends came to 20 bases. This CDR3 spans 16 amino acids. Combining the CDR3 with reference TRBV2 and TRBJ2-7 gives the whole variable domain EPEVTQTPSHQVTQMGQEVILRCVPISNHLYFYWYRQILGQKVEFLVSFYNNEISEKSEIFDDQFSVERPDGSNFTLKIRSTKLEDSAMYFCASSEGGQIVRGEQYFGPGTRLTVT.

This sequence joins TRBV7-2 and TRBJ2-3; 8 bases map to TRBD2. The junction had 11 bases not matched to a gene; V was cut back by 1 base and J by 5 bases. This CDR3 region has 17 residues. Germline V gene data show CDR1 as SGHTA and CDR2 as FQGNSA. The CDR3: CASSLVRGEVGRDTQYF. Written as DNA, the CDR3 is TGTGCCAGCAGCTTAGTGCGGGGGGAGGTGGGCAGAGATACGCAGTATTTT.

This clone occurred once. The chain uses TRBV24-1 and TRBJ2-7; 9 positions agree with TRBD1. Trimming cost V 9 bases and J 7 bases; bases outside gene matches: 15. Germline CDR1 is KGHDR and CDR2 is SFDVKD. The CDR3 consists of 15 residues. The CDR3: CATSPRDREGREQYF. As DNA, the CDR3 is TGTGCCACCTCCCCCCGGGACAGGGAAGGTAGGGAGCAGTACTTC.

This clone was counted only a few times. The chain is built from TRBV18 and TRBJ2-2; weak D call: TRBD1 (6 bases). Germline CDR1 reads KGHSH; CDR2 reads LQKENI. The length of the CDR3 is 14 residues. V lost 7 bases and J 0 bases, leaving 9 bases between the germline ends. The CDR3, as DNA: TGTGCCAGCTTTAGACAGGCGAACACCGGGGAGCTGTTTTTT. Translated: CASFRQANTGELFF.

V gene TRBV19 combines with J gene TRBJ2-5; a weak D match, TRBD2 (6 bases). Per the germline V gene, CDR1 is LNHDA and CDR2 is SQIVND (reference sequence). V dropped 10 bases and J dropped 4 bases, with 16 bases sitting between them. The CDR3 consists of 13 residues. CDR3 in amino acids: CATAVGRGETQYF. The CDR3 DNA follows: TGTGCCACCGCGGTAGGGCGGGGAGAGACCCAGTACTTC.

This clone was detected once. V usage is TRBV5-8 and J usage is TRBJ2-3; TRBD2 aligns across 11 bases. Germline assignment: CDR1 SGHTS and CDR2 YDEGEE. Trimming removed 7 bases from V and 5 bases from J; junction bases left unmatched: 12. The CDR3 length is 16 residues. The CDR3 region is CASEHYSGGAGDTQYF. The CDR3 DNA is TGTGCCAGCGAACACTATAGCGGGGGGGCCGGAGATACGCAGTATTTT.

CDR3 bases: TGTGCCAGCAGTTCCGGGACAGAGAACTACAATGAGCAGTTCTTC. Protein: CASSSGTENYNEQFF. The chain links TRBV5-8 to TRBJ2-1, with 7 bases lining up with TRBD1. This CDR3 is 15 amino acids long. The trim removed 5 bases at V and 3 bases at J, leaving 8 bases unmatched. Germline V CDR1 and CDR2: SGHTS, YDEGEE.

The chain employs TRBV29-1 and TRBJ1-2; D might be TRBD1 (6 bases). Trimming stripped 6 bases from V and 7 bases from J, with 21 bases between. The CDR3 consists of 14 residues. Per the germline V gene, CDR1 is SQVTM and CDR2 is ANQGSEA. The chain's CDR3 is CSVDEHDRSSGYTF. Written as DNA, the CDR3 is TGCAGCGTCGATGAACACGACAGGTCTAGTGGCTACACCTTC.

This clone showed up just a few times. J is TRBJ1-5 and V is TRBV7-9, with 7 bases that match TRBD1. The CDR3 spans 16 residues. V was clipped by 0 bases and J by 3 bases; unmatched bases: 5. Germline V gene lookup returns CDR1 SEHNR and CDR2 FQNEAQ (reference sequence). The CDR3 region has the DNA TGTGCCAGCAGCTTAGCCTCCGGGACAGTCAATCAGCCCCAGCATTTT. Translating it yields CASSLASGTVNQPQHF.

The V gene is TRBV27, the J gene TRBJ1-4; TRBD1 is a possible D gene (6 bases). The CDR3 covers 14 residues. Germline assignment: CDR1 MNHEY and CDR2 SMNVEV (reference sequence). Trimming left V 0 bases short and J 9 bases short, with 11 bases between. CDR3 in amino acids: CASSLSGGLKKLFF. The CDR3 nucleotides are TGTGCCAGCAGTTTATCGGGGGGGCTGAAAAAACTGTTTTTT.

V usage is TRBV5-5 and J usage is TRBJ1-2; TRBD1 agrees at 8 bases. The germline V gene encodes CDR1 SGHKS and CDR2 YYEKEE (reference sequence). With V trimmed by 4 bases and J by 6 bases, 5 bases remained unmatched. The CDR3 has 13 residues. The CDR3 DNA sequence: TGTGCCAGCAGCATGACAGGGGATAATGGCTACACCTTC. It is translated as CASSMTGDNGYTF.

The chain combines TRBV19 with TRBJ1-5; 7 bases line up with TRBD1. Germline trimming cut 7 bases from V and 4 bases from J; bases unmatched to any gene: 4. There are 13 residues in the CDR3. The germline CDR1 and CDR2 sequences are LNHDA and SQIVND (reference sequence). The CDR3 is CASMGQFNQPQHF. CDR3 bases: TGTGCCAGTATGGGACAGTTTAATCAGCCCCAGCATTTT.

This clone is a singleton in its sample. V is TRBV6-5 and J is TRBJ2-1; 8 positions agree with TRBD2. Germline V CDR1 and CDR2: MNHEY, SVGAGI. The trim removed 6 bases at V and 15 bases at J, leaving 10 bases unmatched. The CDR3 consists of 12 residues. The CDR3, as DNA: TGTGCCAGCAGCCCAAACGGGGGGGCTCGGTTCTTC. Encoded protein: CASSPNGGARFF.

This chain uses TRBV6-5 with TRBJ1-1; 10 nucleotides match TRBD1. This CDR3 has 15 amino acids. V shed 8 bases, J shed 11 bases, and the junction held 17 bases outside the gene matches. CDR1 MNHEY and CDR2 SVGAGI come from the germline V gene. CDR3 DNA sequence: TGTGCCAGCCGTCCGGCCGGGACAGGGGAATCAATGGCTTTCTTT. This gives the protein CASRPAGTGESMAFF.

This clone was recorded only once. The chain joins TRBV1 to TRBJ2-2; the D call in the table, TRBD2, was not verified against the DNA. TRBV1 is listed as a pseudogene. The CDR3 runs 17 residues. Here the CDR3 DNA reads TGCACCAGCAGCCAGGAAGCGGGGGGGCTCGACACCGGGGAGCTGTTTTTT. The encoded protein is CTSSQEAGGLDTGELFF.

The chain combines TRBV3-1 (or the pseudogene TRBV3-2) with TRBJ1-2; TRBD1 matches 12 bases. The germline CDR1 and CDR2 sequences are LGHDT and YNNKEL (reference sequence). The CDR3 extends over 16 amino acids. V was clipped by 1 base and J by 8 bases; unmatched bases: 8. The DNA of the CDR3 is TGTGCCAGCAGCCAAGCACGGGGACAGGGGGCGCGGGGCTACACCTTC. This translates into CASSQARGQGARGYTF.

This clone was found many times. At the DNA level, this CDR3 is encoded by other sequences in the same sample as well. CDR3 bases: TGTGCCAGTACGGGAGACTATGGCTACACCTTC. Protein product: CASTGDYGYTF. This sequence joins TRBV19 and TRBJ1-2; D remains unclear. Germline V lookup: CDR1 LNHDA, CDR2 SQIVND (reference sequence). Trimming cost V 7 bases and J 3 bases, with 6 bases left between them. CDR3 length: 11 amino acids.

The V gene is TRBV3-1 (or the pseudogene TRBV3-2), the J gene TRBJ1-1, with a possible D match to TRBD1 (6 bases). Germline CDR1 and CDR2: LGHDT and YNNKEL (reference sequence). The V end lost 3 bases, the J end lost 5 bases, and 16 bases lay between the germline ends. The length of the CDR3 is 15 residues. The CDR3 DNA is TGTGCCAGCAGCCACCGCAGGGGTGTTTTAACTGAAGCTTTCTTT. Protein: CASSHRRGVLTEAFF.